Sequencing of this T cell receptor (beta chain) was carried out in a study of OX40 agonist ivuxolimab in advanced cancers. The table came from immunoSEQ multiplex PCR; TCRdb's copy has only in-frame clones and leaves some out. This table has fewer than 60,000 clones, approximately 80% appearing once. V was clipped by 5 bases and J by 1 base, with 17 bases between them. Looked up from germline, CDR1 is SGHDT and CDR2 is YYEEEE. CDR3 length: 16 residues. The material sequenced was CD4+ or CD8+ T cells sorted from blood, taken in a trial of the OX40 agonist ivuxolimab. The V gene is TRBV5-6, the J gene TRBJ2-3, with D tentatively TRBD1 (6 bases). The clonotype was recovered from an adult with an advanced solid tumor such as melanoma, head and neck, liver or kidney cancer. The DNA of the CDR3 is TGTGCCAGCAGTTTTATACAGGGAATGGGCACAGATACGCAGTATTTT. Protein product: CASSFIQGMGTDTQYF.